These T cell receptor beta chains were read from a single sample in a study of T cell responses to AZD1222 COVID-19 vaccine. The table came from immunoSEQ multiplex PCR; TCRdb's copy has only in-frame clones and leaves some out. The sample lists some 150,000 clones; around nine tenths were seen once. Specimen: peripheral blood, collected 28 days after the second AZD1222 dose. The receptor source for this set is an adult who received the AZD1222 COVID-19 vaccine. Each CDR3 is given with its conserved first and last residue. Fields, in order: J gene, V gene, D gene, CDR3 protein, CDR3 DNA. D genes are given only for firm matches.

TRBJ2-3 TRBV3-1/TRBV3-2 TRBD2 CASRLAGTDTQYF TGTGCCAGCAGACTAGCGGGGACAGATACGCAGTATTTT
TRBJ2-1 TRBV5-6 - CASSFYGYNEQFF TGTGCCAGCAGCTTCTACGGGTACAATGAGCAGTTCTTC
TRBJ1-6 TRBV2 - CASSEGRAGSPLHF TGTGCCAGCAGTGAAGGCAGGGCGGGCTCACCCCTCCACTTT
TRBJ1-5 TRBV6-5 - CASRPGGNQPQHF TGTGCCAGCAGACCGGGGGGCAATCAGCCCCAGCATTTT
TRBJ2-3 TRBV28 TRBD1 CASSFSPGQGTDTQYF TGTGCCAGCAGTTTTTCCCCGGGACAGGGGACAGATACGCAGTATTTT
TRBJ1-1 TRBV11-2 - CASSLRFGIMNTEAFF TGTGCCAGCAGCTTACGTTTCGGGATCATGAACACTGAAGCTTTCTTT
TRBJ2-7 TRBV29-1 - CSVGSGGDEQYF TGCAGCGTCGGGTCTGGGGGAGACGAGCAGTACTTC
TRBJ2-5 TRBV3-1/TRBV3-2 TRBD1 CASSQDSGAWVGTGETQYF TGTGCCAGCAGCCAAGATTCGGGGGCGTGGGTGGGGACAGGAGAGACCCAGTACTTC
TRBJ1-1 TRBV3-1/TRBV3-2 - CASSQGGPRNTEAFF TGTGCCAGCAGCCAAGGCGGCCCTCGGAACACTGAAGCTTTCTTT
TRBJ1-1 TRBV20-1 - CSASDVAEAFF TGCAGTGCTTCGGACGTGGCTGAAGCTTTCTTT
TRBJ1-2 TRBV11-2 - CASSSGNTYGYTF TGTGCCAGCAGCTCAGGGAATACCTATGGCTACACCTTC
TRBJ1-4 TRBV6-6 - CASAPGRSNEKLFF TGTGCCAGCGCACCGGGACGGTCTAATGAAAAACTGTTTTTT
TRBJ2-5 TRBV24-1 TRBD2 CATSDLGTSGSGETQYF TGTGCCACCAGTGATCTAGGGACTAGCGGGAGTGGCGAGACCCAGTACTTC
TRBJ2-1 TRBV7-8 - CASGVVGEQFF TGTGCCAGCGGTGTGGTCGGGGAGCAGTTCTTC
TRBJ2-3 TRBV28 TRBD2 CASSSPGLAGGPGDTQYF TGTGCCAGCAGTTCACCGGGACTAGCGGGAGGGCCGGGAGATACGCAGTATTTT
TRBJ2-2 TRBV10-1 - CASSVGHGELFF TGCGCCAGCAGTGTGGGACACGGGGAGCTGTTTTTT